The 30 T cell receptor beta chains below were found in one sample sequenced in a study of blood T cell repertoires in COVID-19. Assay: immunoSEQ multiplex PCR; the TCRdb copy retains only in-frame clones and omits some. The table includes 70,000 or so clones, more than 70% detected once. The sample consisted of peripheral blood. The source of these receptors is a human donor in a cohort sampled during active COVID-19.

The gene calls are TRBV19 and TRBJ2-7; 12 nucleotides match TRBD2. CDR3 size: 14 residues. V shed 9 bases, J shed 7 bases, and the junction held 10 bases outside the gene matches. The germline V gene encodes CDR1 LNHDA and CDR2 SQIVND (reference sequence). The CDR3 reads CASGLAGRDREQYF. The CDR3 nucleotides are TGTGCCAGCGGACTAGCGGGAAGGGATCGGGAGCAGTACTTC.

The chain links TRBV5-1 to TRBJ1-5, with a possible D match to TRBD1 (5 bases). The CDR3 is made up of 15 amino acids. V was clipped by 6 bases and J by 5 bases, with 18 bases between them. From germline, CDR1 is SGHRS and CDR2 YFSETQ. This chain's CDR3 is CASNGRQPSDQPQHF. As DNA, the CDR3 is TGCGCCAGCAATGGCCGACAGCCCTCGGATCAGCCCCAGCATTTT.

The chain uses TRBV6-2 or TRBV6-3 and TRBJ2-7; maybe TRBD1 (6 bases). The V gene's germline CDR1 is MNHEY and CDR2 SVGEGT. The V gene lost 6 bases and the J gene lost 0 bases, with 9 bases spanning the gap. The CDR3 runs 13 residues. The DNA for the CDR3 is TGTGCCAGCAGCCTGACAGGCTCCTACGAGCAGTACTTC. It translates to CASSLTGSYEQYF.

J is TRBJ2-5 and V is TRBV11-3, with TRBD2 identical over 7 bases. The V gene's germline CDR1 is SGHNT and CDR2 YENEEA. The CDR3 spans 18 residues. V trimming: 7 bases; J trimming: 5 bases; junction bases outside the gene matches: 22. CDR3 DNA sequence: TGTGCCAGCACCGAAGGGCGGGAGCGGGGCCACACTCAGGAGACCCAGTACTTC. Translating it yields CASTEGRERGHTQETQYF.

The V gene is TRBV19, the J gene TRBJ1-5; 7 nucleotides agree with TRBD1. From germline, CDR1 is LNHDA and CDR2 SQIVND (reference sequence). Trimming cost V 5 bases and J 2 bases; bases outside gene matches: 0. The CDR3 loop spans 13 amino acids. CDR3 protein: CASSDRGNQPQHF. CDR3 coding DNA: TGTGCCAGTAGTGACAGGGGCAATCAGCCCCAGCATTTT.

The V call is TRBV10-3, the J call TRBJ2-7, with unresolved D. Germline-derived CDR1 and CDR2 are ENHRY and SYGVKD. The V and J ends lost 0 bases and 2 bases respectively, with 11 bases between them. The CDR3 is 15 amino acids. The CDR3, as DNA: TGTGCCATCAGTGAGTCGAATAGCCCCGCCTACGAGCAGTACTTC. Its protein is CAISESNSPAYEQYF.

The chain is built from TRBV5-5 and TRBJ2-7; 10 bases are shared with TRBD1. CDR3 size: 15 residues. The germline V gene encodes CDR1 SGHKS and CDR2 YYEKEE (reference sequence). V was pared by 4 bases and J by 7 bases, with 11 bases of the junction left unmatched. Written as DNA, the CDR3 is TGTGCCAGCAGCCCCCCGGGACAGGGGTTTCGAGAGCAGTACTTC. Translating it yields CASSPPGQGFREQYF.

The J gene is TRBJ1-4, the V gene TRBV2; 10 nucleotides match TRBD1. The V and J ends lost 6 bases and 8 bases, in that order; junction bases with no gene match: 9. The CDR3 runs 15 residues. In germline, CDR1 is SNHLY, CDR2 FYNNEI. The CDR3 reads CASRRSGDRGEKLFF. In DNA form, the CDR3 reads TGTGCCAGCAGAAGGAGTGGGGACAGGGGCGAAAAACTGTTTTTT.

In its sample, this clone was seen a few times. The CDR3 is CASSPSGQGNTGELFF. The CDR3 DNA reads as TGTGCCAGCTCACCGTCGGGACAGGGGAACACCGGGGAGCTGTTTTTT. The V call is TRBV18, the J call TRBJ2-2; 9 positions match TRBD1. The germline V gene has CDR1 KGHSH and CDR2 LQKENI. V shed 3 bases, J shed 1 base, and the junction held 3 bases outside the gene matches. This CDR3 comprises 16 residues.

This chain connects TRBV7-2 to TRBJ2-1; TRBD1 matches 7 bases. CDR3 length: 12 residues. CDR1 SGHTA and CDR2 FQGNSA come from the germline V gene. Germline trimming cut 3 bases from V and 8 bases from J; bases unmatched to any gene: 1. The CDR3 sequence is CASSLTGYEQFF. CDR3 sequence (DNA): TGTGCCAGCAGCTTGACAGGGTATGAGCAGTTCTTC.

This chain links TRBV9 with TRBJ1-2; 9 nucleotides align to TRBD1. The CDR3 runs 15 residues. After removal of 0 bases from V and 5 bases from J, the junction contained 5 bases not matched to a gene. CDR1 SGDLS and CDR2 YYNGEE come from the germline V gene. CDR3 in DNA: TGTGCCAGCAGCGTAGCTAAGGACAGGGGATATGGCTACACCTTC. Translating gives CASSVAKDRGYGYTF.

The chain joins TRBV18 to TRBJ2-5; 7 bases match TRBD1. Germline CDR1 reads KGHSH; CDR2 reads LQKENI. With V trimmed by 0 bases and J by 1 base, 5 bases remained unmatched. The CDR3 sequence is 16 residues long. The CDR3 loop is CASSPPRTGRQETQYF. The CDR3 bases are TGTGCCAGCTCACCACCAAGGACAGGCCGCCAAGAGACCCAGTACTTC.

This chain joins TRBV28 and TRBJ1-1; D not certain. The V and J ends lost 6 bases and 11 bases respectively, with 13 bases between them. Germline V gene sequence: CDR1 MDHEN, CDR2 SYDVKM. This CDR3 comprises 11 residues. The CDR3 spells CASRIETGAFF. The CDR3 DNA reads TGTGCCAGCAGAATTGAGACTGGGGCTTTCTTT.

The chain uses TRBV28 and TRBJ1-2, with a weak D call TRBD1 (6 bases). Between the trimmed V and J ends, which lost 2 bases and 3 bases, there was a span of 13 bases. CDR3 length: 15 residues. The V gene's germline CDR1 is MDHEN and CDR2 SYDVKM. CDR3 sequence reads: CASSLLGAGDYGYTF. The CDR3 nucleotides read TGTGCCAGCAGTTTACTGGGGGCAGGGGACTATGGCTACACCTTC.

This clone was counted only a few times. This sequence joins TRBV27 and TRBJ2-3; no reliable D call. V dropped 5 bases and J dropped 0 bases, with 6 bases sitting between them. The CDR3 runs 13 residues. Per germline, CDR1 MNHEY and CDR2 SMNVEV (reference sequence). CDR3: CASSLSSTDTQYF. Here the CDR3 DNA reads TGTGCCAGCAGTCTCTCTAGCACAGATACGCAGTATTTT.

The chain recombines TRBV11-3 with TRBJ2-7; 8 positions match TRBD1. The CDR3 totals 15 residues. CDR1 is SGHNT, CDR2 YENEEA, per germline. V shed 5 bases, J shed 2 bases, and the junction held 8 bases outside the gene matches. CDR3 region: CASSVRQGRTYEQYF. CDR3 nucleotides: TGTGCCAGCAGCGTTCGACAGGGGAGAACCTACGAGCAGTACTTC.

The chain combines TRBV14 with TRBJ1-6; 7 bases line up with TRBD1. Looked up from germline, CDR1 is SGHDN and CDR2 is FVKESK. This CDR3 region has 15 residues. J gave up 7 bases and V 4 bases, and 7 bases lay outside the gene matches. The CDR3 is CASSLRQGQNSPLHF. In DNA form, the CDR3 reads TGTGCCAGCAGCCTTCGACAGGGACAAAATTCACCCCTCCACTTT. Looking up the rest from reference TRBV14 and TRBJ1-6 gives the full variable domain: EAGVTQFPSHSVIEKGQTVTLRCDPISGHDNLYWYRRVMGKEIKFLLHFVKESKQDESGMPNNRFLAERTGGTYSTLKVQPAELEDSGVYFCASSLRQGQNSPLHFGNGTRLTVT.

This sequence joins TRBV28 and TRBJ1-5, with D uncertain. Germline CDR1 reads MDHEN; CDR2 reads SYDVKM. This CDR3 is built from 15 residues. Trimming shortened V by 5 bases and J by 5 bases, and 16 bases separated the two germline ends. The CDR3 is CASSPGWRVDQPQHF. DNA of the CDR3: TGTGCCAGCAGTCCCGGATGGAGGGTGGATCAGCCCCAGCATTTT. The full variable domain, with the rest looked up from reference TRBV28 and TRBJ1-5, is DVKVTQSSRYLVKRTGEKVFLECVQDMDHENMFWYRQDPGLGLRLIYFSYDVKMKEKGDIPEGYSVSREKKERFSLILESASTNQTSMYLCASSPGWRVDQPQHFGDGTRLSIL.

This chain uses TRBV6-5 with TRBJ1-2, with 9 bases aligning to TRBD1. This CDR3 is built from 13 residues. With 10 bases clipped from V and 3 bases from J, the junction kept 6 bases outside the gene matches. From germline, CDR1 is MNHEY and CDR2 SVGAGI. CDR3 nucleotide sequence: TGTGCCACCCAGCGACAGGGGGACTATGGCTACACCTTC. Translating it yields CATQRQGDYGYTF.

V usage is TRBV4-1 and J usage is TRBJ1-4; TRBD1 is a possible D gene (5 bases). Trimming took off 4 bases at V and 10 bases at J, with 19 bases between the two ends. The germline V gene has CDR1 MGHRA and CDR2 YSYEKL. The CDR3 spans 15 residues. The CDR3 reads CASSLTGVVQGKLFF. Written as DNA, the CDR3 is TGCGCCAGCAGCCTCACTGGGGTAGTCCAGGGAAAACTGTTTTTT.

The rearrangement joins TRBV4-1 to TRBJ1-5; D perhaps matches TRBD1 (6 bases). V lost 4 bases, J lost 2 bases, and 24 bases lay in between. Germline V gene sequence: CDR1 MGHRA, CDR2 YSYEKL. This CDR3 region has 19 residues. CDR3 in DNA: TGCGCCAGCAGCCGAGACCCGGACAGCTTTTTTCTTGGCAATCAGCCCCAGCATTTT. It codes for CASSRDPDSFFLGNQPQHF.

This clone was picked up a small number of times. The chain couples TRBV5-4 to TRBJ1-2; 8 bases map to TRBD1. The CDR3 has 15 amino acids. The germline gives CDR1 SGHNT, CDR2 YYREEE (reference sequence). Trimming took 4 bases from V and 6 from J; bases not matched to a gene: 11. The CDR3 DNA is TGTGCCAGCAGCCAACTGACAGGGGCCCTAAATGGCTACACCTTC. This sequence encodes CASSQLTGALNGYTF. The variable domain in full, completed from reference TRBV5-4 and TRBJ1-2, reads ETGVTQSPTHLIKTRGQQVTLRCSSQSGHNTVSWYQQALGQGPQFIFQYYREEENGRGNFPPRFSGLQFPNYSSELNVNALELDDSALYLCASSQLTGALNGYTFGSGTRLTVV.

The table lists this clone with a count of one. V and J are TRBV27 and TRBJ1-2; TRBD1 matches 9 bases. The V gene end was trimmed by 6 bases and the J gene end by 7 bases; junction bases not matched to a gene: 24. CDR1 is MNHEY and CDR2 is SMNVEV in the germline V gene (reference sequence). The CDR3 has 19 amino acids. The CDR3 DNA reads TGTGCCAGCAGCCAATATGGGGTTTTTCCGACAGGGGGAGACCGTGGCTACACCTTC. This translates into CASSQYGVFPTGGDRGYTF.

The CDR3 sequence is CAISRGPNYGYTF. The CDR3 nucleotides are TGTGCCATCAGCAGGGGGCCTAACTATGGCTACACCTTC. V is TRBV10-3 and J is TRBJ1-2, with 8 positions matching TRBD1. The J segment lost 0 bases and the V segment lost 6 bases, leaving 0 bases of the junction unmatched. There are 13 residues in the CDR3. CDR1 is ENHRY and CDR2 is SYGVKD in the germline V gene.

The genes are TRBV30 and TRBJ1-5; D remains ambiguous. The CDR3 runs to 12 residues. CDR1 is GTSNPN and CDR2 is SVGIG in the germline V gene (reference sequence). The V end lost 5 bases, the J end lost 2 bases, and 7 bases lay between the germline ends. The CDR3 nucleotides read TGTGCCTGGGGTGGAGGCAATCAGCCCCAGCATTTT. Protein sequence: CAWGGGNQPQHF.

This chain joins TRBV5-5 and TRBJ2-3; 7 bases map to TRBD2. Germline-derived CDR1 and CDR2 are SGHKS and YYEKEE (reference sequence). Losses at the gene ends were 2 bases for V and 0 bases for J; bases not matched to a gene: 6. The CDR3 sequence is 16 residues long. The CDR3 DNA reads as TGTGCCAGCAGCTTAAATCTAGCGGCTAGCACAGATACGCAGTATTTT. Amino acid sequence: CASSLNLAASTDTQYF.

This clone was seen a handful of times. The chain uses TRBV9 and TRBJ2-2; D remains ambiguous. CDR1 and CDR2 from the germline V gene are SGDLS and YYNGEE. The V and J ends lost 0 bases and 3 bases respectively, with 6 bases between them. The CDR3 spans 14 residues. The CDR3 region is CASSVDYYTGELFF. DNA of the CDR3: TGTGCCAGCAGCGTAGACTATTACACCGGGGAGCTGTTTTTT.

Here the CDR3 reads CASQGGTRQETQYF. The CDR3 nucleotides are TGTGCCAGTCAGGGTGGTACACGACAAGAGACCCAGTACTTC. V usage is TRBV6-6 and J usage is TRBJ2-5; maybe TRBD1 (5 bases). V dropped 9 bases and J dropped 2 bases, with 16 bases sitting between them. The germline V gene has CDR1 MNHNY and CDR2 SVGAGI (reference sequence). The CDR3 extends over 14 amino acids.

This clone was seen only a few times. The chain combines TRBV19 with TRBJ2-5, with 9 bases matching TRBD1. CDR1 and CDR2 (germline): LNHDA, SQIVND (reference sequence). With 5 bases clipped from V and 6 bases from J, the junction kept 10 bases outside the gene matches. This CDR3 is built from 15 residues. CDR3: CASSWGQGILKTQYF. In DNA form, the CDR3 reads TGTGCCAGTAGTTGGGGACAGGGCATTTTAAAGACCCAGTACTTC.

This rearrangement joins TRBV7-8 to TRBJ1-5; D gene uncertain. Germline CDR1 reads SGHVS; CDR2 reads FQNEAQ. Trimming shortened V by 4 bases and J by 0 bases, and 13 bases separated the two germline ends. The CDR3 runs to 16 residues. CDR3 residues: CASSSRPGFSNQPQHF. The CDR3 nucleotides read TGTGCCAGCAGCTCGCGTCCGGGTTTTAGCAATCAGCCCCAGCATTTT. Full variable domain (rest looked up from reference TRBV7-8 and TRBJ1-5): GAGVSQSPRYKVAKRGQDVALRCDPISGHVSLFWYQQALGQGPEFLTYFQNEAQLDKSGLPSDRFFAERPEGSVSTLKIQRTQQEDSAVYLCASSSRPGFSNQPQHFGDGTRLSIL.